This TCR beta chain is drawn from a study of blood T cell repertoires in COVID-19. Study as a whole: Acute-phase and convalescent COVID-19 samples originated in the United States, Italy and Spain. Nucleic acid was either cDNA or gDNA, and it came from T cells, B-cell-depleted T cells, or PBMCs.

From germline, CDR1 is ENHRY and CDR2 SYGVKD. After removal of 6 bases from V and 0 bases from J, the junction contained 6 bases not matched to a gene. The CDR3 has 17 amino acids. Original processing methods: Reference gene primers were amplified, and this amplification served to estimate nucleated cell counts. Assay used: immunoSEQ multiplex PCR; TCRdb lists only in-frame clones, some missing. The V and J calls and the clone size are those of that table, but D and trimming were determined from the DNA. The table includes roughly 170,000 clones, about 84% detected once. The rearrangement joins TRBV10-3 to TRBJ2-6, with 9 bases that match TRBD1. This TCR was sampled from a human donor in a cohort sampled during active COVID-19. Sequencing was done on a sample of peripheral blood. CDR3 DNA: TGTGCCATCAGGACCGGACAGGGGAGCTCTGGGGCCAACGTCCTGACTTTC. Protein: CAIRTGQGSSGANVLTF.